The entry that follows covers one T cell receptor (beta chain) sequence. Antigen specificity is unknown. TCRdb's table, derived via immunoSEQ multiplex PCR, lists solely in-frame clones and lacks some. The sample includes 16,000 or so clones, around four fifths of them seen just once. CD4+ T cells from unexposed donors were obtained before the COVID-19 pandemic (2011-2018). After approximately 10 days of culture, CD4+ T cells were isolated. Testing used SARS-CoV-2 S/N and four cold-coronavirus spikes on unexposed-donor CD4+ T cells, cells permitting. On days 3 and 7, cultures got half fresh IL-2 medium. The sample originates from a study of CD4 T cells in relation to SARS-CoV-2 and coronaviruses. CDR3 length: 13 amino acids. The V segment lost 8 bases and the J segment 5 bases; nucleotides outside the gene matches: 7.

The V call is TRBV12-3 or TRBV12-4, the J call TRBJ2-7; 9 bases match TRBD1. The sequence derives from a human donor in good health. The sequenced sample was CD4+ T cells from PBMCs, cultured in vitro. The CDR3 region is CASDPGQGHEQYF. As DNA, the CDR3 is TGTGCCAGCGACCCGGGACAGGGCCACGAGCAGTACTTC.